The T cell receptor (beta chain) under discussion was sequenced for a study of blood T cell repertoires in COVID-19. Study context: Sites in the United States, Italy and Spain provided acute and convalescent COVID-19 samples. T cells, B-cell-depleted T cells, or PBMCs supplied cDNA or gDNA.

This CDR3 region has 17 residues. Germline CDR1 reads LGHDT; CDR2 reads YNNKEL (reference sequence). V shed 3 bases, J shed 3 bases, and the junction held 7 bases outside the gene matches. Produced via immunoSEQ multiplex PCR; TCRdb's table is partial and in-frame only. The repertoire holds some 100,000 clones, around nine tenths seen once, with 10% to 13% in the top ten. This clone was seen only once. The chain combines TRBV3-1 (or the pseudogene TRBV3-2) with TRBJ2-1; 11 positions agree with TRBD2. This TCR came from a man aged 45-60 years with acute or convalescent COVID-19. Sequencing input: peripheral blood. CDR3 loop: CASSHSETSGIYNEQFF. The DNA for the CDR3 is TGTGCCAGCAGCCACTCGGAGACTAGCGGGATCTACAATGAGCAGTTCTTC.